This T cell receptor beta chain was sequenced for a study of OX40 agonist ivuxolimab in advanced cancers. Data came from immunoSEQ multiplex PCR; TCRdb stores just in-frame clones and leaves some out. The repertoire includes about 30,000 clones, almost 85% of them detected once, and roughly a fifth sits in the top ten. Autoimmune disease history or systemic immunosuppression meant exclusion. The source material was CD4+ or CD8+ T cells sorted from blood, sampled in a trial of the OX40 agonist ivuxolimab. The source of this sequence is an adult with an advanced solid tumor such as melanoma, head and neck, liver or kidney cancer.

In DNA form, the CDR3 reads TGTGCCAACGGACTAGCGGGAAGCTACGAGCAGTACTTC. Residues: CANGLAGSYEQYF. V is TRBV2 and J is TRBJ2-7, with 12 bases aligning to TRBD2. The CDR3 runs to 13 residues. The V segment lost 10 bases and the J segment 3 bases; nucleotides outside the gene matches: 4. Germline V gives CDR1 SNHLY, CDR2 FYNNEI.